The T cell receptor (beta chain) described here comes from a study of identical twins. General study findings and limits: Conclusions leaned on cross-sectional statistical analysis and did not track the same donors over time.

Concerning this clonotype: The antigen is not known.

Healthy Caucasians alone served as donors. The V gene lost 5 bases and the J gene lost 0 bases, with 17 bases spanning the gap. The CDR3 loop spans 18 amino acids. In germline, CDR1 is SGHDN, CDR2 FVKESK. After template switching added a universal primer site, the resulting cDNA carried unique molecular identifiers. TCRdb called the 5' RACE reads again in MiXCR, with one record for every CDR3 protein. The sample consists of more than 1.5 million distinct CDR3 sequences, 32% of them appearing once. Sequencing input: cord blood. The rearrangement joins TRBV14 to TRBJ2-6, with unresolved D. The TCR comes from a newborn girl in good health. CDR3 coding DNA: TGTGCCAGCAGCACTCGCCGGGTCACTAACTCTGGGGCCAACGTCCTGACTTTC. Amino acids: CASSTRRVTNSGANVLTF.